This entry describes one TCR beta chain. The assay was immunoSEQ multiplex PCR, and TCRdb's table has in-frame clones only and misses some. The table has fewer than 350,000 clones, about 87% seen once. Trimming pared 8 bases from V and 10 bases from J, leaving 12 bases between. This CDR3 spans 11 amino acids. Germline CDR1 reads MDHEN; CDR2 reads SYDVKM. The entry originates in a study of blood T cell repertoires in COVID-19. The chain has TRBV28 and TRBJ2-4; D call uncertain. This TCR was sampled from a woman between 45 and 65 years old who had recovered from COVID-19. Sample: peripheral blood. CDR3 protein: CASCSTQIQYF. As DNA, the CDR3 is TGTGCCAGCTGCTCCACGCAGATTCAGTACTTC.